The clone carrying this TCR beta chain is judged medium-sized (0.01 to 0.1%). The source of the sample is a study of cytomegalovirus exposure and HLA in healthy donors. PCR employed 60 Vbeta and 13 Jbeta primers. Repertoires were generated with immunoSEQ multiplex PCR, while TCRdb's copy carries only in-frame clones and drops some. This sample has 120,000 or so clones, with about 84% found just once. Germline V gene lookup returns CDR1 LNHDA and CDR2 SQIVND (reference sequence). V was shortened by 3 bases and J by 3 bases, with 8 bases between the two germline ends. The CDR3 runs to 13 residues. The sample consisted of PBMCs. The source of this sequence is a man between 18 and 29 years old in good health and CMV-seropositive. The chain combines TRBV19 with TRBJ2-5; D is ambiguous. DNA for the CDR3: TGTGCCAGTAGTATTGCCCGAGAAGAGACCCAGTACTTC. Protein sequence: CASSIAREETQYF.